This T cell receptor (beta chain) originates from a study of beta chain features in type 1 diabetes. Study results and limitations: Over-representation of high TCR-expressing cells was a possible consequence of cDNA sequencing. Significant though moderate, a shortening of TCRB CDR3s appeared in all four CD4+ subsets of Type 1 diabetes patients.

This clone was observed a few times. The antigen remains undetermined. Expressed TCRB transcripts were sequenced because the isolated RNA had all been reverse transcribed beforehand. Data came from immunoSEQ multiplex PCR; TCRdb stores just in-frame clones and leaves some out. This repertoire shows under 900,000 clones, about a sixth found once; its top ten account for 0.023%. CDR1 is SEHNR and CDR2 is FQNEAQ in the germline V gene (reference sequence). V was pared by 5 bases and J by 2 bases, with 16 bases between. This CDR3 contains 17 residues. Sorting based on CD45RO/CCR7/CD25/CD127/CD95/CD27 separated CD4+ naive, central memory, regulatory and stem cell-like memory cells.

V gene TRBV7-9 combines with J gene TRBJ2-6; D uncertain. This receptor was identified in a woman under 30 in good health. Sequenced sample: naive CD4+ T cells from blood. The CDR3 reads CASSMIPGPAGANVLTF. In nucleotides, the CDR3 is TGTGCCAGCAGCATGATACCCGGGCCCGCTGGGGCCAACGTCCTGACTTTC.